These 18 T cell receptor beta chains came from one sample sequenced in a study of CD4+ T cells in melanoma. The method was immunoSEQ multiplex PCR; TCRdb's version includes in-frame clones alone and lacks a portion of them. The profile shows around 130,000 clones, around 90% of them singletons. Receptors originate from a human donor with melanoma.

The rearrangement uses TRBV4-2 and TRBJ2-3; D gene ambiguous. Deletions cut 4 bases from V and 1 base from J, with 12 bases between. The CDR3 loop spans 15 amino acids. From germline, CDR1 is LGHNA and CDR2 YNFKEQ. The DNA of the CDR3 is TGTGCCAGCAGCCTCCTGACCCCCGGCACAGATACGCAGTATTTT. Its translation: CASSLLTPGTDTQYF.

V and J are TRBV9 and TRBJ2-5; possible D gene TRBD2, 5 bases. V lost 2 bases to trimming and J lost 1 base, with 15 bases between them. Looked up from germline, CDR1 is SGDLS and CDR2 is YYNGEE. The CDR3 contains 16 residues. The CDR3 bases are TGTGCCAGCAGCGTTCACCGGGGTTCGGCCCAAGAGACCCAGTACTTC. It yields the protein CASSVHRGSAQETQYF.

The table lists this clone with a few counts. The CDR3 DNA is TGTGCCAGCAGCCTGACAGGGGGAAGGTCACCCCTCCACTTT. It codes for CASSLTGGRSPLHF. The chain carries TRBV25-1 and TRBJ1-6; 9 nucleotides agree with TRBD1. Germline values: CDR1 MGHDK, CDR2 SYGVNS. The CDR3 totals 14 residues. The V and J ends lost 6 bases and 10 bases, in that order; junction bases with no gene match: 7.

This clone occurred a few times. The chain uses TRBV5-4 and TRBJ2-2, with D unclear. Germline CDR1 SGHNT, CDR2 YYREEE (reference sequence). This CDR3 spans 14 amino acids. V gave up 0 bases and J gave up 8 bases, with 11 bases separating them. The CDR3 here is CASSLDFLVGELFF. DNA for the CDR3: TGTGCCAGCAGCTTGGATTTTTTGGTGGGGGAGCTGTTTTTT.

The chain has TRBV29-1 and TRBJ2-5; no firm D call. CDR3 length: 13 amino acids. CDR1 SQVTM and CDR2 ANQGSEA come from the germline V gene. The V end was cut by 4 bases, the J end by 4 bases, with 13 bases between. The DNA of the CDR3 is TGCAGCGTTGTTGGTGAGGTTCGAGAGACCCAGTACTTC. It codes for CSVVGEVRETQYF.

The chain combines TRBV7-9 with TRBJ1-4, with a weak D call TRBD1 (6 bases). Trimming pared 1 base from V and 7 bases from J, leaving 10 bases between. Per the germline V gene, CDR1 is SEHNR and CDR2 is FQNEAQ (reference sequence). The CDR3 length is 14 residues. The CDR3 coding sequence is TGTGCCAGCAGCTTAGGGACAGTAGGTGAAAAACTGTTTTTT. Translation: CASSLGTVGEKLFF.

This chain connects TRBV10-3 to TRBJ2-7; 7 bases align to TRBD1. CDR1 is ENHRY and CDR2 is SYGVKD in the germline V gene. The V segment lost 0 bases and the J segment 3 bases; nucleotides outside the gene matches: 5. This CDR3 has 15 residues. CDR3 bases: TGTGCCATCAGTGAGTCCGGGACAGACGACTACGAGCAGTACTTC. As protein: CAISESGTDDYEQYF.

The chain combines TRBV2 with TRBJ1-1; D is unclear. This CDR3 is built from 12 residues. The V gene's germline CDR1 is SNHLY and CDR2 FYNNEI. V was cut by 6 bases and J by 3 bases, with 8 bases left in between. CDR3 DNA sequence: TGTGCCAGCAGCATAAGGTACACTGAAGCTTTCTTT. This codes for CASSIRYTEAFF.

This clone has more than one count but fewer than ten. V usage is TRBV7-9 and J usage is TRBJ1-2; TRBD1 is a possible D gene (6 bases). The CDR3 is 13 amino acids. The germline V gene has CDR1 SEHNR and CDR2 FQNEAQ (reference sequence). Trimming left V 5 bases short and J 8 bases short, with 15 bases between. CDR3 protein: CASSPIRGQGYTF. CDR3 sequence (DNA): TGTGCCAGCAGCCCAATCCGGGGGCAAGGCTACACCTTC.

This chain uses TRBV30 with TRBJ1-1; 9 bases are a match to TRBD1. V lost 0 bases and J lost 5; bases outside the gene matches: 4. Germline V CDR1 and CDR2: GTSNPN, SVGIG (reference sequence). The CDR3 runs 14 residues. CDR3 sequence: CAWSVQGARTEAFF. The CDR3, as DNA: TGTGCCTGGAGTGTACAGGGGGCTCGGACTGAAGCTTTCTTT.

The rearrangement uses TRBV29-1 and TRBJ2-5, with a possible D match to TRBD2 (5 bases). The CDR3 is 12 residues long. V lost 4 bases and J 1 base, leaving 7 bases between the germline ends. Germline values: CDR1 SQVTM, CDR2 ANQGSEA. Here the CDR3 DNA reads TGCAGCGTTGGTGAGGGCCAAGAGACCCAGTACTTC. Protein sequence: CSVGEGQETQYF.

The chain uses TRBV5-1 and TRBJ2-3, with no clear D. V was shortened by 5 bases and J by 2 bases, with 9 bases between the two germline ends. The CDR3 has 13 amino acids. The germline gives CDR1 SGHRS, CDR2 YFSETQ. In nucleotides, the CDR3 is TGCGCCAGCAGTCGAGGCCCCACAGATACGCAGTATTTT. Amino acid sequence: CASSRGPTDTQYF.

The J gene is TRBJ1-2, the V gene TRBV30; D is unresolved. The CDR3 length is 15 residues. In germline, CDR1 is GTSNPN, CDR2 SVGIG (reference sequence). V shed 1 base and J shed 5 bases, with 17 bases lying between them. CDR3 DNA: TGTGCCTGGAGTGCAAAAAGGACGGCTGTATATGGCTACACCTTC. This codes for CAWSAKRTAVYGYTF. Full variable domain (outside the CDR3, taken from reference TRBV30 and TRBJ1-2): SQTIHQWPATLVQPVGSPLSLECTVEGTSNPNLYWYRQAAGRGLQLLFYSVGIGQISSEVPQNLSASRPQDRQFILSSKKLLLSDSGFYLCAWSAKRTAVYGYTFGSGTRLTVV.

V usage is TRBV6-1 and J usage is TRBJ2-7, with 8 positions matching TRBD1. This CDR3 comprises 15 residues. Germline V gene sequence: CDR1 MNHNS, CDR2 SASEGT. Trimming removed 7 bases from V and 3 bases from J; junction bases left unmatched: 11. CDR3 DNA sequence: TGTGCCAGCACCCCACCGGACAGGGTGCGCTACGAGCAGTACTTC. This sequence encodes CASTPPDRVRYEQYF.

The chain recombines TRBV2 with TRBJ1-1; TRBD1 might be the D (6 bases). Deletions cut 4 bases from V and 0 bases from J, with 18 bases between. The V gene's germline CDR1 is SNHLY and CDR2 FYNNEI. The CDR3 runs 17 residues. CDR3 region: CASSVGASGVLNTEAFF. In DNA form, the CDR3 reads TGTGCCAGCAGTGTTGGGGCTTCAGGGGTTCTGAACACTGAAGCTTTCTTT.

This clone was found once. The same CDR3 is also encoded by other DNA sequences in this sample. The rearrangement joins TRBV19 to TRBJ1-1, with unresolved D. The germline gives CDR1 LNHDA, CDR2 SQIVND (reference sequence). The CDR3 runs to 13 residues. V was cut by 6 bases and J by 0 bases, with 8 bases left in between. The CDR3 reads CASRVGMNTEAFF. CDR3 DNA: TGTGCCAGTAGGGTCGGGATGAACACTGAAGCTTTCTTT.

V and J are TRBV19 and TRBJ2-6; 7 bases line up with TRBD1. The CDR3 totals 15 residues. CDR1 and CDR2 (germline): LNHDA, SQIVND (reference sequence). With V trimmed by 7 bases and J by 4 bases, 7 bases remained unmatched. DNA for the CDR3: TGTGCCAGTAAGAAGGGGGCTGGGGGGGCCAACGTCCTGACTTTC. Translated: CASKKGAGGANVLTF.

Here the CDR3 DNA reads TGTGCCAGCAGCGAAGGGACTTATTACACCGGGGAGCTGTTTTTT. This sequence encodes CASSEGTYYTGELFF. The chain couples TRBV11-2 to TRBJ2-2, with D possibly matching TRBD2 (6 bases). This CDR3 contains 15 residues. Trimming removed 5 bases at V and 3 bases at J, with 13 bases between. Germline V gives CDR1 SGHAT, CDR2 FQNNGV.